The 26 T cell receptor beta chains presented below share a single source sample, sequenced in a study of T cell responses to AZD1222 COVID-19 vaccine. The protocol was immunoSEQ multiplex PCR, while the TCRdb copy is restricted to in-frame clones and leaves out a portion. The table records about 110,000 clones, about 85% of them present only once. The material sequenced was peripheral blood, taken on day 0 of AZD1222 vaccination. These TCRs come from an adult in good health.

CDR3 coding DNA: TGTGCCAGCAGCGTGAGCGGGAGCTACGAGCAGTACTTC. Protein: CASSVSGSYEQYF. The chain couples TRBV7-2 to TRBJ2-7, with 8 bases aligning to TRBD2. J was trimmed by 3 bases and V by 5 bases; bases with no gene match: 3. This CDR3 region has 13 residues. Germline assignment: CDR1 SGHTA and CDR2 FQGNSA.

The CDR3 sequence: CASSEETGLSSPLHF. DNA of the CDR3: TGTGCCAGCAGTGAGGAAACAGGGTTGAGTTCACCCCTCCACTTT. The chain carries TRBV2 and TRBJ1-6; tentative D call: TRBD1 (6 bases). Germline CDR1 is SNHLY and CDR2 is FYNNEI. CDR3 length equals 15 residues. Deletions cut 3 bases from V and 9 bases from J, with 15 bases between.

The V gene is TRBV7-2, the J gene TRBJ1-3; no clear D gene. The V gene lost 1 base and the J gene lost 2 bases, with 12 bases spanning the gap. This CDR3 is 16 amino acids long. Germline CDR1 and CDR2: SGHTA and FQGNSA. CDR3 sequence reads: CASSLDVSRAGNTIYF. Written as DNA, the CDR3 is TGTGCCAGCAGCTTAGACGTGTCTCGGGCTGGAAACACCATATATTTT.

This sequence joins TRBV29-1 and TRBJ2-7, with 9 positions matching TRBD1. The trim removed 0 bases at V and 6 bases at J, leaving 3 bases unmatched. The CDR3 is 13 residues long. CDR1 SQVTM and CDR2 ANQGSEA come from the germline V gene. CDR3 in DNA: TGCAGCGTTGAAGAAGGGGACAGGGTCGAGCAGTACTTC. This encodes CSVEEGDRVEQYF.

This rearrangement joins TRBV5-1 to TRBJ1-2; 8 positions match TRBD1. This CDR3 is built from 13 residues. CDR1 and CDR2 (germline): SGHRS, YFSETQ. Germline trimming cut 2 bases from V and 7 bases from J; bases unmatched to any gene: 4. The CDR3 sequence: CASSFGQGGGYTF. The CDR3 DNA reads TGCGCCAGCAGCTTTGGACAGGGAGGTGGCTACACCTTC.

The chain carries TRBV6-6 and TRBJ1-4, with no clear D. The V gene's germline CDR1 is MNHNY and CDR2 SVGAGI (reference sequence). V lost 2 bases, J lost 5 bases, and 15 bases lay in between. The CDR3 has 16 amino acids. The CDR3 protein is CASSYVAGLGNEKLFF. CDR3 DNA sequence: TGTGCCAGCAGTTACGTTGCAGGATTGGGCAATGAAAAACTGTTTTTT.

The chain links TRBV4-1 to TRBJ1-1; D is ambiguous. The CDR3 totals 16 residues. Germline V gene data show CDR1 as MGHRA and CDR2 as YSYEKL. V lost 0 bases, J lost 5 bases, and 16 bases lay in between. The CDR3 sequence is CASSQDPGGRVTEAFF. CDR3 coding DNA: TGCGCCAGCAGCCAAGATCCTGGCGGGAGGGTGACTGAAGCTTTCTTT.

J is TRBJ1-1 and V is TRBV29-1; D is perhaps TRBD1 (5 bases). The length of the CDR3 is 12 residues. The germline CDR1 and CDR2 sequences are SQVTM and ANQGSEA. Trimming left V 7 bases short and J 4 bases short, with 13 bases between. The CDR3 DNA reads as TGCAGCGCATACAGGAGTAGCACTGAAGCTTTCTTT. Translated: CSAYRSSTEAFF.

This chain joins TRBV9 and TRBJ2-1; 13 bases line up with TRBD2. Trimming cost V 4 bases and J 8 bases; bases outside gene matches: 9. Germline assignment: CDR1 SGDLS and CDR2 YYNGEE. This CDR3 has 16 residues. The CDR3 bases are TGTGCCAGCAGCTCTCGACTAGCGGGGGGTACGGATGAGCAGTTCTTC. Its protein is CASSSRLAGGTDEQFF.

The chain has TRBV10-3 and TRBJ1-4, with D perhaps TRBD1 (5 bases). This CDR3 has 15 residues. V lost 3 bases to trimming and J lost 3 bases, with 11 bases between them. Germline V gene data show CDR1 as ENHRY and CDR2 as SYGVKD. The CDR3 region is CAISEEDTANEKLFF. The CDR3 DNA is TGTGCCATCAGTGAAGAGGACACCGCTAATGAAAAACTGTTTTTT.

This chain links TRBV7-9 with TRBJ2-2; maybe TRBD2 (6 bases). Germline assignment: CDR1 SEHNR and CDR2 FQNEAQ (reference sequence). This CDR3 has 16 amino acids. V was clipped by 1 base and J by 7 bases, with 16 bases between them. CDR3 protein: CASSLVRRGKGGELFF. The CDR3 DNA sequence: TGTGCCAGCAGCTTAGTCCGGAGGGGCAAGGGCGGGGAGCTGTTTTTT.

The chain employs TRBV28 and TRBJ1-1; D remains ambiguous. The CDR3 consists of 13 residues. Germline CDR1 MDHEN, CDR2 SYDVKM. Trimming pared 3 bases from V and 7 bases from J, leaving 12 bases between. The CDR3 nucleotides are TGTGCCAGCAGTTTGGTGACTTGGAATGAAGCTTTCTTT. This translates into CASSLVTWNEAFF.

This rearrangement joins TRBV5-1 to TRBJ1-1; TRBD1 might be the D (6 bases). The CDR3 covers 13 residues. CDR1 and CDR2 (germline): SGHRS, YFSETQ. V dropped 5 bases and J dropped 1 base, with 9 bases sitting between them. The CDR3 sequence is CASSAGANTEAFF. Here the CDR3 DNA reads TGCGCCAGCAGTGCGGGGGCGAACACTGAAGCTTTCTTT.

V usage is TRBV6-5 and J usage is TRBJ2-5; 9 bases line up with TRBD1. CDR3 length: 15 amino acids. The V and J ends lost 6 bases and 3 bases, in that order; junction bases with no gene match: 8. Germline assignment: CDR1 MNHEY and CDR2 SVGAGI. CDR3 sequence: CASSLPGQGEETQYF. CDR3 DNA sequence: TGTGCCAGCAGCCTTCCGGGACAGGGAGAAGAGACCCAGTACTTC.

The J gene is TRBJ2-7, the V gene TRBV30; D not certain. Germline CDR1 GTSNPN, CDR2 SVGIG (reference sequence). The CDR3 length is 11 residues. Trimming left V 1 base short and J 3 bases short, with 4 bases between. The CDR3 region is CAWSGIYEQYF. CDR3 bases: TGTGCCTGGAGTGGGATCTACGAGCAGTACTTC.

V and J are TRBV6-5 and TRBJ1-2; D unresolved. Between the trimmed V and J ends, which lost 0 bases and 8 bases, there was a span of 10 bases. The CDR3 runs to 13 residues. Germline CDR1 MNHEY, CDR2 SVGAGI. In DNA form, the CDR3 reads TGTGCCAGCAGTTACTCGCAAGGGAGCGGCTACACCTTC. Protein product: CASSYSQGSGYTF.

CDR3 bases: TGCGCCAGCAGCTTCGCGGACAGGGATAATGAAAAACTGTTTTTT. Translation: CASSFADRDNEKLFF. The chain uses TRBV5-1 and TRBJ1-4, with 8 bases lining up with TRBD1. Trimming cost V 2 bases and J 4 bases; bases outside gene matches: 4. In germline, CDR1 is SGHRS, CDR2 YFSETQ. The CDR3 consists of 15 residues.

V and J are TRBV6-2 or TRBV6-3 and TRBJ1-1; D remains ambiguous. Trimming removed 4 bases at V and 8 bases at J, with 8 bases between. The germline V gene encodes CDR1 MNHEY and CDR2 SVGEGT. The CDR3 sequence is 11 residues long. Here the CDR3 reads CASSLGREAFF. For the CDR3, the DNA is TGTGCCAGCAGTTTGGGTAGAGAAGCTTTCTTT.

This chain connects TRBV28 to TRBJ1-4, with unresolved D. CDR1 is MDHEN and CDR2 is SYDVKM in the germline V gene. The CDR3 length is 15 residues. V was clipped by 2 bases and J by 10 bases, with 17 bases between them. CDR3 nucleotide sequence: TGTGCCAGCAGTTTACGGGGAGGAGCTATCGGAAAACTGTTTTTT. Translation gives CASSLRGGAIGKLFF.

Notes on this clone: The junction departs from the called germline gene at one end, perhaps through a read error. CDR3: CASRQGARTVVF. The CDR3 DNA reads as TGTGCCAGCAGACAGGGGGCGAGGACTGTGGTTTTT. The J gene is TRBJ1-1, the V gene TRBV25-1; the match to TRBD1 covers 9 bases. Germline CDR1 reads MGHDK; CDR2 reads SYGVNS. CDR3 length: 12 residues.

In its sample, this clone was seen once. The gene calls are TRBV7-9 and TRBJ2-5; either TRBD1 or TRBD2 may supply D (8 bases each). Germline V gives CDR1 SEHNR, CDR2 FQNEAQ (reference sequence). This CDR3 contains 12 residues. V lost 7 bases and J 10 bases, leaving 16 bases between the germline ends. The CDR3 bases are TGTGCCAGCAACGCGGGGGGACAGGACCAGTACTTC. It specifies CASNAGGQDQYF.

The chain links TRBV10-3 to TRBJ1-1, with D perhaps matching TRBD1 (6 bases). Deletions cut 6 bases from V and 2 bases from J, with 10 bases between. In germline, CDR1 is ENHRY, CDR2 SYGVKD. The CDR3 extends over 13 amino acids. The CDR3 reads CAIREQGNTEAFF. CDR3 sequence (DNA): TGTGCCATCAGGGAACAGGGCAACACTGAAGCTTTCTTT.

The chain has TRBV5-1 and TRBJ2-7, with 9 bases aligning to TRBD1. Per germline, CDR1 SGHRS and CDR2 YFSETQ. This CDR3 region has 15 residues. V gave up 4 bases and J gave up 5 bases; unmatched junction bases: 10. DNA of the CDR3: TGCGCCAGCAGCCGGCCTGGGACAGGGACCAACGAGCAGTACTTC. This sequence encodes CASSRPGTGTNEQYF.

This chain joins TRBV7-9 and TRBJ2-3, with D possibly being TRBD1 (5 bases). Germline assignment: CDR1 SEHNR and CDR2 FQNEAQ (reference sequence). Trimming took off 5 bases at V and 4 bases at J, with 10 bases between the two ends. The CDR3 extends over 13 amino acids. CDR3 sequence (DNA): TGTGCCAGCAGCCTACGACAGTCAGATACGCAGTATTTT. This sequence encodes CASSLRQSDTQYF.

This clone has a handful of counts. The chain links TRBV14 to TRBJ1-2; D possibly corresponds to TRBD1 (5 bases). The CDR3 is made up of 15 amino acids. Deletions cut 1 base from V and 6 bases from J, with 15 bases between. The germline V gene has CDR1 SGHDN and CDR2 FVKESK. CDR3: CASSQGTRALDGYTF. DNA for the CDR3: TGTGCCAGCAGCCAAGGTACCAGGGCCCTTGATGGCTACACCTTC.

The V gene is TRBV19, the J gene TRBJ1-5; D perhaps matches TRBD1 (5 bases). Germline lookup yields CDR1 LNHDA and CDR2 SQIVND (reference sequence). Trimming cost V 7 bases and J 6 bases, with 16 bases left between them. There are 14 residues in the CDR3. DNA for the CDR3: TGTGCCAGTAAAAGCAGCATTAGGGGTCAGCCCCAGCATTTT. Amino acids: CASKSSIRGQPQHF.